This T cell receptor (beta chain) stems from a study of cytotoxic CD8 clonotypes in ibrutinib-treated CLL (dated by TCRdb to the early 2020s). Background on the whole study: The cohort was composed of some ten relapsed/refractory and around 14 treatment-naive patients; IGHV unmutated status was identified in 17 to 18 patients. Response samples were obtained after a median of approximately 12 months of treatment, with a range of roughly 6 to 40 months. On average, each sample had approximately 250,000 productive templates and approximately 85,000 productive rearrangements. Cryopreserved peripheral blood mononuclear cells were obtained before treatment, at response, and at either sustained remission or disease progression. Responses were partial in 25 or so patients and complete in 2; after median 68 months follow-up, some 15 stayed in remission and 12 progressed. Every sample from remission and from progressive disease was obtained while the patients were still on ibrutinib. Of the 90 or so participants in the trial, roughly 26 had longitudinal samples available. Summary of the overall study and its limitations: An increase in clonality was observed at ibrutinib response, with clonality remaining stable during sustained remission and falling back toward baseline at progression. Sustained-remission and progressing patients did not have matched sampling times, and lymph node repertoires were not examined. Baseline clonality exceeded that of age-matched healthy donors and correlated strongly with circulating CD8+ T-cell counts. Public clonotypes were rare and either shrank or stayed stable during treatment, and the rise in clonality at ibrutinib response reflected expansion of private clonotypes.

The CDR3 sequence holds 14 residues, the cysteine and phenylalanine included. The retained sequence is limited to the CDR3, 42 bases, with the frame set at the first base. V sheds 0 bases and J sheds 5 bases, leaving 10 bases between their ends. Looking up the germline V gene (reference sequence) yields CDR1 WNHNN and CDR2 SYGVQD. This clone was picked up a small number of times. Its antigen specificity is not known. Per-base quality was not reported, and no clone a single base away is much larger than it. Each clonotype received, on average, 10x coverage in deep resolution sequencing performed on a MiSeq, where the target depth lay between 1 in 1 million and 1 in 200,000 T cells. The immunoSEQ hsTCRB Kit was used to generate the TCR beta libraries. As for the authors' bioinformatics: ImmunoSEQ Data Assistant and ImmunoSEQ Analyzer were used for data analysis, and V, D and J genes were assigned according to IMGT definitions. Clonality, which ranges from 0 to 1, was calculated by subtracting the normalized Shannon entropy of productive rearrangement frequencies from one. Only overrepresented clonotypes making up at least 0.05% of the repertoire of each patient were included in the public clonotype analysis. Thirteen repertoires from age-matched healthy donors, obtained from immuneACCESS, served as clonality controls. As stored in TCRdb, this immuneACCESS dataset retains in-frame rearrangements with V and J assigned. A fraction of the clones does not appear; measured against another copy, unresolved V genes explain less than half of the discrepancy, and the remainder lacks a known reason. The V and J calls and clone size were taken over from that table, and D and trimming were inferred from the DNA. Within this sample are some 50,000 clones, with 55% to 65% of them counted one time only. Roughly 22% of the sample rests with the top ten.

The time point label for this specimen denotes: approximately 25 months on ibrutinib. For TCR beta library preparation, 1.5 to 2 micrograms of genomic DNA were isolated from cryopreserved PBMCs. High-throughput TCR beta sequencing was performed on longitudinal blood samples from CLL patients receiving ibrutinib monotherapy. The patients were enrolled in a single-center, open-label phase 2 trial of ibrutinib monotherapy. The receptor comes from a human donor with chronic lymphocytic leukemia. The chain is encoded by TRBV10-1 joined to TRBJ2-5; the D gene assignment is perhaps TRBD1 or TRBD2, with each matching 6 bases. This specimen consisted of PBMCs, obtained after 24 months of ibrutinib treatment. CDR3 loop: CASSESRGRETQYF. The DNA sequence is as follows: TGCGCCAGCAGTGAGTCACGGGGGCGCGAGACCCAGTACTTC.